This T cell receptor (beta chain) was identified during a study of blood T cell repertoires in COVID-19. At the level of the study: T cells, B-cell-depleted T cells, or PBMCs supplied cDNA or gDNA.

V lost 9 bases and J 6 bases, leaving 24 bases between the germline ends. Looked up from germline, CDR1 is LNHDA and CDR2 is SQIVND (reference sequence). CDR3 size: 15 residues. Libraries were prepared by immunoSEQ multiplex PCR; TCRdb keeps only in-frame clonotypes and omits some of them. The table includes some 230,000 clones, roughly four fifths detected once. The TCR comes from a man aged 35 to 55 who had recovered from COVID-19. The V call is TRBV19, the J call TRBJ2-7; possibly TRBD1 for D (6 bases). What was sequenced was PBMCs or T cells enriched from blood (not recorded which). The CDR3 here is CASPLPQGPLGEQYF. The CDR3 DNA is TGTGCCAGCCCTCTCCCCCAGGGGCCGCTGGGCGAGCAGTACTTC.